Below, one T cell receptor beta chain is given with its context. Its antigen is unknown. Within the ViraFEST assay, antigen-specific CD4+ T cells underwent expansion with viral peptide pools prior to sequencing. Culture lasted around eleven days before CD4+ T cell isolation. Participants completed two doses of the BNT162b2 or mRNA-1273 vaccine. Cultures received IL-2 medium that replaced half the medium on days 3 and 7. This sample is drawn from a study of vaccination effects on CD4 cells after COVID-19. Regarding the study as a whole: Both infection-induced and vaccine-induced clones contracted markedly at late post-vaccination timepoints.

The table came from immunoSEQ multiplex PCR; TCRdb's copy has only in-frame clones and leaves some out. The data hold tens of thousands of clones, with about 70% observed a single time. Germline assignment: CDR1 SGHVS and CDR2 FQNEAQ. The V and J ends lost 1 base and 9 bases, in that order; junction bases with no gene match: 3. This CDR3 is built from 15 residues. The chain links TRBV7-8 to TRBJ1-6; 10 positions match TRBD1. The sequence was obtained from a human donor who received a COVID-19 vaccine. Sequencing was performed on CD4+ T cells from PBMCs cultured with HCoV-NL63 spike peptides, taken after COVID-19 vaccination. Here the CDR3 DNA reads TGTGCCAGCAGCTTAGAGGGACAGGGGTCTTCACCCCTCCACTTT. Translating it yields CASSLEGQGSSPLHF.